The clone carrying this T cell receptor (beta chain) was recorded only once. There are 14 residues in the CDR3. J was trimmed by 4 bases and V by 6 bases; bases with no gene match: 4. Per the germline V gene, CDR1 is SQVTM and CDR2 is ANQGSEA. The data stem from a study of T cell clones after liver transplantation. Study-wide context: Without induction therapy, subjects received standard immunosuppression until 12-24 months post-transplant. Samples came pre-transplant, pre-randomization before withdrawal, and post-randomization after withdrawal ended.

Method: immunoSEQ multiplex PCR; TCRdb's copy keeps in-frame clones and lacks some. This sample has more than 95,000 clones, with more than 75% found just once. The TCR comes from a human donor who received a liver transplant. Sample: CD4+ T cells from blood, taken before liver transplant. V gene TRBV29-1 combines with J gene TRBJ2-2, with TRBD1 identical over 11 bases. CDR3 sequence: CSVGTGGSTGELFF. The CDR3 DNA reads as TGCAGCGTCGGGACAGGGGGTTCCACCGGGGAGCTGTTTTTT.